This entry lists 32 T cell receptor beta chains sequenced from one sample in a study of shared clonotypes between healthy human individuals. Repertoires were generated with immunoSEQ multiplex PCR, while TCRdb's copy carries only in-frame clones and drops some. The data contain hundreds of thousands of clones, around 67% of them singletons. What was sequenced was memory CD4+ T cells sorted from blood. Subset indicated: CD45RA-negative fraction. These receptors all come from a man younger than 40 in good health.

This rearrangement joins TRBV28 to TRBJ1-1; D is possibly TRBD1 (6 bases). Trimming stripped 7 bases from V and 5 bases from J, with 17 bases between. The CDR3 totals 14 residues. Germline CDR1 reads MDHEN; CDR2 reads SYDVKM. This CDR3 is CASTLRGGGTEAFF. CDR3 bases: TGTGCCAGCACCCTGAGGGGGGGTGGGACTGAAGCTTTCTTT. The variable domain in full, with the rest retrieved from reference TRBV28 and TRBJ1-1, is DVKVTQSSRYLVKRTGEKVFLECVQDMDHENMFWYRQDPGLGLRLIYFSYDVKMKEKGDIPEGYSVSREKKERFSLILESASTNQTSMYLCASTLRGGGTEAFFGQGTRLTVV.

This clone appeared a single time. The gene calls are TRBV19 and TRBJ2-3, with 8 bases matching TRBD2. The CDR3 is made up of 13 amino acids. The germline V gene encodes CDR1 LNHDA and CDR2 SQIVND (reference sequence). V dropped 4 bases and J dropped 14; count of bases not matched to a gene: 11. This CDR3 reads CASSRYTSGRLYF. DNA for the CDR3: TGTGCCAGTAGTAGATATACCAGCGGGAGACTGTATTTT.

The V gene is TRBV29-1, the J gene TRBJ2-3; the match to TRBD2 covers 9 bases. The trim removed 1 base at V and 1 base at J, leaving 18 bases unmatched. The CDR3 consists of 20 residues. CDR1 SQVTM and CDR2 ANQGSEA come from the germline V gene. DNA for the CDR3: TGCAGCGTTGAAGTTAAGGGCTGGTTGGCGGGAGGGCCTGGCACAGATACGCAGTATTTT. Translating it yields CSVEVKGWLAGGPGTDTQYF.

This sequence joins TRBV7-9 and TRBJ1-5, with 8 bases matching TRBD1. After removal of 5 bases from V and 4 bases from J, the junction contained 10 bases not matched to a gene. In germline, CDR1 is SEHNR, CDR2 FQNEAQ (reference sequence). This CDR3 has 16 residues. CDR3: CASSPIDRGANQPQHF. The CDR3 nucleotides read TGTGCCAGCAGCCCTATCGACAGGGGCGCGAATCAGCCCCAGCATTTT.

The chain joins TRBV27 to TRBJ2-1; 14 bases are a match to TRBD2. Germline loops: CDR1 MNHEY, CDR2 SMNVEV (reference sequence). The J segment lost 8 bases and the V segment lost 5 bases, leaving 8 bases of the junction unmatched. This CDR3 is 16 amino acids long. CDR3 amino acids: CASSPLTSGRAYEQFF. CDR3 nucleotides: TGTGCCAGCAGTCCCCTGACTAGCGGGAGGGCTTATGAGCAGTTCTTC.

This rearrangement joins TRBV7-9 to TRBJ1-1; the match to TRBD1 covers 8 bases. From germline, CDR1 is SEHNR and CDR2 FQNEAQ (reference sequence). This CDR3 is 15 amino acids long. The J segment lost 6 bases and the V segment lost 3 bases, leaving 9 bases of the junction unmatched. Here the CDR3 DNA reads TGTGCCAGCAGCTTTCCGACAGGGGTTTCGTCTGAAGCTTTCTTT. Residues: CASSFPTGVSSEAFF.

The V gene is TRBV5-6, the J gene TRBJ1-5; 9 bases map to TRBD1. This CDR3 is 15 amino acids long. The germline V gene encodes CDR1 SGHDT and CDR2 YYEEEE. V dropped 4 bases and J dropped 7; count of bases not matched to a gene: 9. The CDR3 DNA is TGTGCCAGCAGCCGTTGGACAGGGGTTGAGCAGCCCCAGCATTTT. Encoded protein: CASSRWTGVEQPQHF.

The rearrangement links TRBV6-5 to TRBJ1-6, with D perhaps TRBD1 (5 bases). Germline values: CDR1 MNHEY, CDR2 SVGAGI. The CDR3 totals 10 residues. Trimming removed 8 bases from V and 9 bases from J, with 5 bases in between. The chain's CDR3 is CASGGSPLHF. CDR3 in DNA: TGTGCCAGCGGGGGTTCACCCCTCCACTTT.

The rearrangement uses TRBV7-8 and TRBJ2-4, with D possibly being TRBD1 (7 bases). The V end was cut by 5 bases, the J end by 13 bases, with 15 bases between. Looked up from germline, CDR1 is SGHVS and CDR2 is FQNEAQ. This CDR3 comprises 12 residues. The CDR3 DNA reads as TGTGCCAGCAGCCCAGGGGGGCAGGGACAGTACTTC. Translation: CASSPGGQGQYF.

The chain is built from TRBV11-2 and TRBJ1-1, with TRBD1 as a possible D gene (6 bases). The CDR3 has 13 residues. V lost 2 bases and J lost 5, with 9 bases in between. The germline gives CDR1 SGHAT, CDR2 FQNNGV. As DNA, the CDR3 is TGTGCCAGCAGCTTAAACCAGGGGACTGAAGCTTTCTTT. Protein product: CASSLNQGTEAFF.

This clone was seen repeatedly, ten times or more. This chain connects TRBV2 to TRBJ2-4, with TRBD1 as a possible D gene (6 bases). V dropped 8 bases and J dropped 3 bases, with 8 bases sitting between them. Germline assignment: CDR1 SNHLY and CDR2 FYNNEI. The CDR3 length is 12 residues. The CDR3 protein is CASQGRKNIQYF. As DNA, the CDR3 is TGTGCCAGCCAGGGGCGCAAAAACATTCAGTACTTC.

This chain connects TRBV4-2 to TRBJ2-1, with TRBD2 matching 15 bases. The CDR3 is made up of 15 amino acids. CDR1 LGHNA and CDR2 YNFKEQ come from the germline V gene. V was clipped by 3 bases and J by 8 bases; unmatched bases: 2. The CDR3 DNA is TGTGCCAGCAGCCAGGGACTAGCGGGAGGTGATGAGCAGTTCTTC. Translated: CASSQGLAGGDEQFF.

The chain couples TRBV5-1 to TRBJ2-1; 9 bases line up with TRBD1. The CDR3 has 15 residues. Germline V lookup: CDR1 SGHRS, CDR2 YFSETQ. V shed 4 bases and J 9 bases; nucleotides not matched to a gene: 11. CDR3: CASSLQGALSSEQFF. CDR3 nucleotide sequence: TGCGCCAGCAGCCTACAGGGGGCTCTATCGTCTGAGCAGTTCTTC.

This clone was counted a few times. The V and J genes are TRBV28 and TRBJ2-3; TRBD2 matches 7 bases. Germline lookup yields CDR1 MDHEN and CDR2 SYDVKM. The CDR3 is 16 amino acids. The V segment lost 3 bases and the J segment 1 base; nucleotides outside the gene matches: 7. CDR3 amino acids: CASSFREGRGTDTQYF. The DNA for the CDR3 is TGTGCCAGCAGTTTTAGGGAGGGCCGAGGCACAGATACGCAGTATTTT.

The rearrangement joins TRBV29-1 to TRBJ2-3; weak D call: TRBD1 (5 bases). Germline assignment: CDR1 SQVTM and CDR2 ANQGSEA. The CDR3 spans 13 residues. Trimming pared 4 bases from V and 1 base from J, leaving 9 bases between. CDR3: CSVGQGGTDTQYF. CDR3 in DNA: TGCAGCGTTGGACAAGGGGGCACAGATACGCAGTATTTT.

This clone was counted many times. This chain connects TRBV6-5 to TRBJ2-7; 9 bases line up with TRBD2. The germline V gene has CDR1 MNHEY and CDR2 SVGAGI. Germline trimming cut 2 bases from V and 7 bases from J; bases unmatched to any gene: 12. The CDR3 sequence is 16 residues long. The CDR3 is CASSYRMIAGVREQYF. The CDR3 DNA sequence: TGTGCCAGCAGTTACAGGATGATAGCGGGAGTGCGTGAGCAGTACTTC.

The J gene is TRBJ2-2, the V gene TRBV11-3; 10 bases align to TRBD1. The V gene end was trimmed by 1 base and the J gene end by 6 bases; junction bases not matched to a gene: 2. This CDR3 is built from 15 residues. Germline V gene data show CDR1 as SGHNT and CDR2 as YENEEA. Here the CDR3 reads CASSLGGTGAGELFF. The DNA of the CDR3 is TGTGCCAGCAGCTTAGGAGGGACAGGGGCCGGGGAGCTGTTTTTT. The full variable domain, completed using reference TRBV11-3 and TRBJ2-2, is EAGVVQSPRYKIIEKKQPVAFWCNPISGHNTLYWYLQNLGQGPELLIRYENEEAVDDSQLPKDRFSAERLKGVDSTLKIQPAELGDSAVYLCASSLGGTGAGELFFGEGSRLTVL.

The V call is TRBV28, the J call TRBJ1-1, with TRBD1 matching 8 bases. The CDR3 spans 12 residues. Germline V gives CDR1 MDHEN, CDR2 SYDVKM. V trimming: 5 bases; J trimming: 10 bases; junction bases outside the gene matches: 6. The CDR3 DNA sequence: TGTGCCAGCAGTCCAACCACAGGGGGAGCTTTCTTT. Amino acids: CASSPTTGGAFF.

Comments on this clone: One end of the junction is discordant with germline, which a read error may explain. The chain carries TRBV30 and TRBJ1-1; D remains ambiguous. The CDR3 covers 11 residues. The germline V gene has CDR1 GTSNPN and CDR2 SVGIG (reference sequence). CDR3 residues: CAWILNTKAFF. The CDR3 nucleotides read TGTGCCTGGATCTTGAACACTAAAGCTTTCTTT.

This clone was counted ten times or more. The DNA for the CDR3 is TGTGCCAGTAGTGCCAATACAGGGTACCAAGAGACCCAGTACTTC. Translated: CASSANTGYQETQYF. The rearrangement links TRBV19 to TRBJ2-5; a possible D gene is TRBD1 (6 bases). V was clipped by 5 bases and J by 0 bases, with 13 bases between them. The V gene's germline CDR1 is LNHDA and CDR2 SQIVND (reference sequence). CDR3 length: 15 residues.

CDR3 region: CAISESGTTTGNTIYF. Written as DNA, the CDR3 is TGTGCCATCAGTGAGTCTGGGACAACCACCGGAAACACCATATATTTT. This chain links TRBV10-3 with TRBJ1-3, with D possibly TRBD1 on 6 matching bases. The CDR3 loop spans 16 amino acids. Germline lookup yields CDR1 ENHRY and CDR2 SYGVKD. Trimming removed 0 bases at V and 4 bases at J, with 13 bases between.

This chain joins TRBV5-1 and TRBJ2-5; TRBD1 might be the D (5 bases). The CDR3 totals 13 residues. Trimming took off 3 bases at V and 9 bases at J, with 15 bases between the two ends. From germline, CDR1 is SGHRS and CDR2 YFSETQ. CDR3 region: CASSSTGDRAQYF. DNA for the CDR3: TGCGCCAGCAGCTCAACAGGAGACCGCGCCCAGTACTTC.

The chain has TRBV6-5 and TRBJ2-7, with TRBD2 matching over 14 bases. Trimming at V came to 2 bases and at J to 5 bases, leaving 5 bases not matched to a gene. Germline V lookup: CDR1 MNHEY, CDR2 SVGAGI. The CDR3 has 16 amino acids. The CDR3, as DNA: TGTGCCAGCAGTTACCGGACTAGCGGGAGGCGTAACGAGCAGTACTTC. As protein: CASSYRTSGRRNEQYF.

There are a few counts of this clone. The J gene is TRBJ2-6, the V gene TRBV5-1; 10 bases are a match to TRBD1. This CDR3 spans 17 amino acids. V shed 1 base and J 2 bases; nucleotides not matched to a gene: 3. Germline V lookup: CDR1 SGHRS, CDR2 YFSETQ. The CDR3 nucleotides are TGCGCCAGCAGCTTGTGGACAGGGGGTACTGGGGCCAACGTCCTGACTTTC. Amino acid sequence: CASSLWTGGTGANVLTF.

V usage is TRBV7-9 and J usage is TRBJ1-4; 9 bases are shared with TRBD1. V trimming: 5 bases; J trimming: 8 bases; junction bases outside the gene matches: 15. Germline assignment: CDR1 SEHNR and CDR2 FQNEAQ (reference sequence). This CDR3 region has 17 residues. The CDR3 nucleotides read TGTGCCAGCAGCCTACGACCCCAGACAGGGGGAGGAGAAAAACTGTTTTTT. Translated, it gives CASSLRPQTGGGEKLFF.

This clone has just a few counts. This sequence joins TRBV5-4 and TRBJ2-5; D is perhaps TRBD2 (5 bases). Germline V gives CDR1 SGHNT, CDR2 YYREEE (reference sequence). This CDR3 region has 14 residues. V lost 3 bases, J lost 4 bases, and 13 bases lay in between. The CDR3 DNA sequence: TGTGCCAGCAGCTCACCGGGGAATAGAGAGACCCAGTACTTC. It is translated as CASSSPGNRETQYF.

The rearrangement joins TRBV9 to TRBJ1-6; 8 bases align to TRBD1. The CDR3 spans 15 residues. Per the germline V gene, CDR1 is SGDLS and CDR2 is YYNGEE. Trimming removed 3 bases from V and 10 bases from J; junction bases left unmatched: 9. CDR3 residues: CASSAADRENSPLHF. The CDR3 coding sequence is TGTGCCAGCAGCGCAGCGGACAGGGAAAACTCACCCCTCCACTTT.

The chain carries TRBV18 and TRBJ1-3, with D perhaps matching TRBD1 (5 bases). Trimming removed 3 bases from V and 4 bases from J, with 10 bases in between. The CDR3 contains 14 residues. Germline V gene lookup returns CDR1 KGHSH and CDR2 LQKENI. The CDR3 DNA reads as TGTGCCAGCTCACCGGGGACGATAGGAAACACCATATATTTT. This codes for CASSPGTIGNTIYF.

This chain uses TRBV7-6 with TRBJ1-5; no clear D gene. Germline V gene lookup returns CDR1 SGHVS and CDR2 FNYEAQ. The CDR3 runs to 14 residues. V was trimmed by 2 bases and J by 4 bases, leaving 9 bases between them. The CDR3 spells CASSLNAGNQPQHF. CDR3 sequence (DNA): TGTGCCAGCAGCTTAAACGCAGGTAATCAGCCCCAGCATTTT.

The chain links TRBV5-1 to TRBJ2-3; D possibly corresponds to TRBD1 (5 bases). The CDR3 is made up of 15 amino acids. The V end was cut by 0 bases, the J end by 2 bases, with 10 bases between. Per germline, CDR1 SGHRS and CDR2 YFSETQ. The CDR3 reads CASSLGQDTTDTQYF. Written as DNA, the CDR3 is TGCGCCAGCAGCTTGGGCCAGGACACCACAGATACGCAGTATTTT.

The CDR3: CASSLTFNTEQYF. The CDR3 coding sequence is TGTGCCAGCAGCCTCACTTTCAACACCGAGCAGTACTTC. The rearrangement joins TRBV7-8 to TRBJ2-7; D remains ambiguous. The CDR3 has 13 residues. V shed 5 bases and J shed 6 bases, with 14 bases lying between them. Germline V lookup: CDR1 SGHVS, CDR2 FQNEAQ.

The DNA for the CDR3 is TGTGCCAGCTCAGATGGGGGGTATAATTCACCCCTCCACTTT. Translated, it gives CASSDGGYNSPLHF. The chain is built from TRBV18 and TRBJ1-6; TRBD1 is a possible D gene (5 bases). The length of the CDR3 is 14 residues. V lost 5 bases to trimming and J lost 4 bases, with 9 bases between them. Germline CDR1 is KGHSH and CDR2 is LQKENI.